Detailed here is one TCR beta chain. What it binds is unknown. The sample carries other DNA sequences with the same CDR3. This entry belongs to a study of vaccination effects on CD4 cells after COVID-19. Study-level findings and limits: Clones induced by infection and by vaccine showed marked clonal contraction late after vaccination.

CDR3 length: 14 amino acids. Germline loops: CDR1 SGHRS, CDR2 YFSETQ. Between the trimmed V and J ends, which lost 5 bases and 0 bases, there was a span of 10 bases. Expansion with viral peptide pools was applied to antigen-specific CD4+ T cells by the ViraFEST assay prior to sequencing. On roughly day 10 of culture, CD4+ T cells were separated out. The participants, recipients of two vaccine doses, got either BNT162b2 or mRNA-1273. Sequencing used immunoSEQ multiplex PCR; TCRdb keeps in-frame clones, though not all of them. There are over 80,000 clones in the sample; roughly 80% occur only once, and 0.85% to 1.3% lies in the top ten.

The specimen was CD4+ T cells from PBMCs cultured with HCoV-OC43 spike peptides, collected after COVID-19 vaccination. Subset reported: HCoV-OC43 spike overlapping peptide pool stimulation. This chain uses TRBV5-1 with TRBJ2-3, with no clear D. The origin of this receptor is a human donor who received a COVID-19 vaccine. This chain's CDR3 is CASSYSSSTDTQYF. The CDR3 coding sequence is TGCGCCAGCAGTTACTCAAGTAGCACAGATACGCAGTATTTT.